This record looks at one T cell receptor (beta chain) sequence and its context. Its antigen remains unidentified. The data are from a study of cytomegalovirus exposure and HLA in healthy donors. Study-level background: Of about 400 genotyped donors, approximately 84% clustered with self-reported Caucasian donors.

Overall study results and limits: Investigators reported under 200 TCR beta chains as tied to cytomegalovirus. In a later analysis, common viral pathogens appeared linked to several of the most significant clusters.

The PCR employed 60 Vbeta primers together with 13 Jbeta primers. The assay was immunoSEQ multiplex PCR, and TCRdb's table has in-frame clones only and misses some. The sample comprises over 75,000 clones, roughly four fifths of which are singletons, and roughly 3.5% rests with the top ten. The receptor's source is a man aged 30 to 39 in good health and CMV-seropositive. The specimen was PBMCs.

CDR3 DNA sequence: TGTGCCAGCAGTTACTCCGGGACAGGGGTGGAGACCCAGTACTTC. Translated, it gives CASSYSGTGVETQYF. This chain uses TRBV6-5 with TRBJ2-5; 10 positions agree with TRBD1. Germline V gives CDR1 MNHEY, CDR2 SVGAGI. V was clipped by 0 bases and J by 5 bases; unmatched bases: 3. This CDR3 region has 15 residues.